This T cell receptor beta chain was recovered during a study of blood T cell repertoires in COVID-19. Study-level information: The United States, Italy and Spain were the sources of the acute and convalescent COVID-19 samples. From T cells, B-cell-depleted T cells, or PBMCs came the material, which was cDNA or gDNA.

Sequenced by immunoSEQ multiplex PCR; TCRdb stores in-frame clones only, minus some. The table has 60,000 to 75,000 clones, over 60% seen once; the top ten hold about 6%. The trim removed 3 bases at V and 2 bases at J, leaving 17 bases unmatched. CDR1 LGHDT and CDR2 YNNKEL come from the germline V gene (reference sequence). CDR3 size: 21 residues. In its sample, this clone was seen a few times. The V gene is TRBV3-1 (or the pseudogene TRBV3-2), the J gene TRBJ2-1, with TRBD2 identical over 12 bases. Specimen: peripheral blood. The TCR comes from a woman aged 50 to 60 with active or convalescent COVID-19. The CDR3 coding sequence is TGTGCCAGCAGCCACCCGCCCCCCGAACCGGGACTAGCGGGTACCTACAATGAGCAGTTCTTC. This sequence encodes CASSHPPPEPGLAGTYNEQFF.